This entry lists 20 T cell receptor beta chains sequenced from one sample in a study of T cells after yellow fever vaccination. In TCRdb, the 5' RACE reads were re-called with MiXCR into one record per CDR3 protein. This sample carries roughly 340,000 distinct CDR3 sequences, 3% to 4.5% of them seen once, and the ten largest clones take 20% to 25%. The sequenced sample was PBMCs, obtained 5 days after the yellow fever booster vaccination. All receptors come from a man aged 18 to 29 who received the YFV17D yellow fever vaccine.

A few counts support this clonotype. The rearrangement uses TRBV12-3 or TRBV12-4 and TRBJ1-1; the D is unclear. CDR3 length: 12 residues. The V end lost 7 bases, the J end lost 11 bases, and 17 bases lay between the germline ends. CDR3 amino acids: CASTLSVGEAFF. DNA of the CDR3: TGTGCCAGCACCCTATCAGTGGGCGAGGCTTTCTTT.

This clonotype was detected many times. The rearrangement links TRBV5-1 to TRBJ2-1; the match to TRBD2 covers 11 bases. The CDR3 loop spans 17 amino acids. The V gene's germline CDR1 is SGHRS and CDR2 YFSETQ. V was pared by 4 bases and J by 4 bases, with 10 bases of the junction left unmatched. The CDR3, as DNA: TGCGCCAGCAGCCCAAGTAGCGGGGGGGCGACTTACAATGAGCAGTTCTTC. Its translation is CASSPSSGGATYNEQFF.

There are a few counts of this clonotype. The chain couples TRBV5-4 to TRBJ1-5; the D is unclear. With 0 bases removed from V and 6 bases from J, the gap between germline ends came to 10 bases. Germline V CDR1 and CDR2: SGHNT, YYREEE (reference sequence). The CDR3 length is 14 residues. The CDR3 bases are TGTGCCAGCAGCTTGGGTGGAGACCCTCAGCCCCAGCATTTT. Its translation: CASSLGGDPQPQHF.

This clonotype came up a few times. This rearrangement joins TRBV4-3 to TRBJ2-7, with D perhaps matching TRBD1 (5 bases). Germline CDR1 and CDR2: LGHNA and YSLEER. The CDR3 contains 15 residues. The ends were cut back, 0 bases at V and 3 bases at J, with 12 bases in the middle. CDR3 in amino acids: CASSQDDSRVYEQYF. As DNA, the CDR3 is TGCGCCAGCAGCCAAGATGACAGTAGAGTCTACGAGCAGTACTTC.

The V and J genes are TRBV27 and TRBJ1-1; TRBD1 might be the D (6 bases). Germline CDR1 and CDR2: MNHEY and SMNVEV (reference sequence). The CDR3 is 16 amino acids. Trimming removed 0 bases at V and 4 bases at J, with 15 bases between. The DNA for the CDR3 is TGTGCCAGCAGTTTATCGGGTGGCAGGGGCGGCACTGAAGCTTTCTTT. This gives the protein CASSLSGGRGGTEAFF.

This clonotype was found many times. This sequence joins TRBV9 and TRBJ1-1, with 8 nucleotides matching TRBD1. CDR3 length: 12 residues. J was trimmed by 6 bases and V by 3 bases; bases with no gene match: 1. Germline V gene data show CDR1 as SGDLS and CDR2 as YYNGEE. As DNA, the CDR3 is TGTGCCAGCAGCGCGGACAGGGCTGAAGCTTTCTTT. Amino acid sequence: CASSADRAEAFF.

Ten or more counts support this clonotype. The chain uses TRBV7-9 and TRBJ2-3, with TRBD2 identical over 8 bases. Trimming took 5 bases from V and 5 from J; bases not matched to a gene: 6. Germline-derived CDR1 and CDR2 are SEHNR and FQNEAQ (reference sequence). This CDR3 comprises 14 residues. The CDR3 spells CASSPSSGGDTQYF. CDR3 coding DNA: TGTGCCAGCAGCCCTAGCAGCGGGGGAGATACGCAGTATTTT.

The sample holds a few counts of this clonotype. The rearrangement joins TRBV6-2 or TRBV6-3 to TRBJ2-3; D is unresolved. The CDR3 spans 16 residues. The V end was cut by 0 bases, the J end by 1 base, with 11 bases between. The germline CDR1 and CDR2 sequences are MNHEY and SVGEGT. The CDR3 DNA is TGTGCCAGCAGTTACTCGACGGACCGCCGCACAGATACGCAGTATTTT. Protein: CASSYSTDRRTDTQYF.

This clonotype was detected ten times or more. The gene calls are TRBV7-6 and TRBJ1-6; unclear D gene. The V end was cut by 5 bases, the J end by 13 bases, with 12 bases between. The CDR3 contains 12 residues. Germline assignment: CDR1 SGHVS and CDR2 FNYEAQ. The CDR3 sequence is CASSPGGWPLHF. Here the CDR3 DNA reads TGTGCCAGCAGCCCGGGAGGGTGGCCCCTCCACTTT.

This clonotype was observed a handful of times. The rearrangement uses TRBV10-2 and TRBJ2-5; 8 bases match TRBD2. The CDR3 is made up of 15 amino acids. V shed 7 bases and J 5 bases; nucleotides not matched to a gene: 12. The germline V gene has CDR1 WSHSY and CDR2 SAAADI. CDR3 protein: CASIPPGTSWETQYF. The DNA of the CDR3 is TGCGCCAGCATCCCCCCCGGGACTAGTTGGGAGACCCAGTACTTC.

This clonotype was seen ten or more times. The chain couples TRBV7-2 to TRBJ2-2; TRBD2 aligns across 7 bases. This CDR3 is 17 amino acids long. Germline values: CDR1 SGHTA, CDR2 FQGNSA. J gave up 4 bases and V 5 bases, and 13 bases lay outside the gene matches. The chain's CDR3 is CASSPRTRGSGTGELFF. Written as DNA, the CDR3 is TGTGCCAGCAGCCCCAGGACTAGAGGTTCGGGCACCGGGGAGCTGTTTTTT.

This clonotype is judged medium-sized (0.01 to 0.1%). This chain uses TRBV5-6 with TRBJ2-5, with 7 bases lining up with TRBD1. The CDR3 covers 14 residues. V dropped 0 bases and J dropped 5; count of bases not matched to a gene: 4. Germline lookup yields CDR1 SGHDT and CDR2 YYEEEE. CDR3 sequence: CASSLGRGYETQYF. The CDR3 DNA sequence: TGTGCCAGCAGCTTGGGCAGGGGGTATGAGACCCAGTACTTC.

This clonotype occurred a few times. The genes are TRBV7-8 and TRBJ2-5, with 10 bases matching TRBD1. CDR1 SGHVS and CDR2 FQNEAQ come from the germline V gene. J lost 0 bases, V lost 6 bases, and 13 bases had no gene match. This CDR3 spans 18 amino acids. Here the CDR3 DNA reads TGTGCCAGCAGGATGACAGGGGGCGCGGTCCTGTACCAAGAGACCCAGTACTTC. Translating it yields CASRMTGGAVLYQETQYF.

As to this clonotype: A much more abundant neighbour one base away suggests this may be a read error. The rearrangement uses TRBV7-8 and TRBJ1-5; D unresolved. This CDR3 has 16 residues. Germline V gives CDR1 SGHVS, CDR2 FQNEAQ. The CDR3 sequence is CGSSSEPGSTNQPQHF. DNA for the CDR3: TGTGGCAGCAGCTCCGAACCCGGGTCAACGAATCAGCCCCAGCATTTT.

This clonotype was detected many times. V usage is TRBV5-1 and J usage is TRBJ2-1; 7 bases match TRBD1. This CDR3 contains 18 residues. Losses at the gene ends were 4 bases for V and 2 bases for J; bases not matched to a gene: 15. CDR1 SGHRS and CDR2 YFSETQ come from the germline V gene. The CDR3 coding sequence is TGCGCCAGCAGCCCAGTCCCGGACAGGTTCGGGCCCTACAATGAGCAGTTCTTC. This gives the protein CASSPVPDRFGPYNEQFF.

This clonotype was picked up many times. This chain joins TRBV7-8 and TRBJ1-1; D is possibly TRBD1 (6 bases). In germline, CDR1 is SGHVS, CDR2 FQNEAQ. The CDR3 runs 14 residues. V lost 4 bases and J lost 2, with 11 bases in between. In DNA form, the CDR3 reads TGTGCCAGCAGCTGGGGGGCACCCAACACTGAAGCTTTCTTT. Encoded protein: CASSWGAPNTEAFF.

In its sample, this clonotype was seen many times. The V gene is TRBV28, the J gene TRBJ2-7, with D perhaps being TRBD1 or TRBD2 (5 bases each). CDR3 size: 14 residues. V was trimmed by 2 bases and J by 4 bases, leaving 12 bases between them. Germline CDR1 and CDR2: MDHEN and SYDVKM. CDR3 coding DNA: TGTGCCAGCAGTTTAGCCACAGGAGGTTACGAGCAGTACGTC. It specifies CASSLATGGYEQYV.

This clonotype was counted at least ten times. The chain uses TRBV23-1 and TRBJ2-5, with 7 bases that match TRBD1. TRBV23-1 is filed as an ORF, its function uncertain. The CDR3 is 15 amino acids. V shed 6 bases, J shed 2 bases, and the junction held 9 bases outside the gene matches. As DNA, the CDR3 is TGCGCCAGCAGATCCGGGACAGAACATCAAGAGACCCAGTACTTC. Translating it yields CASRSGTEHQETQYF.

This clonotype came up a few times. V gene TRBV7-6 combines with J gene TRBJ1-2; unclear D gene. V was clipped by 5 bases and J by 2 bases, with 9 bases between them. This CDR3 spans 13 amino acids. Germline values: CDR1 SGHVS, CDR2 FNYEAQ. The CDR3 spells CASSPSTNYGYTF. Here the CDR3 DNA reads TGTGCCAGCAGCCCCAGTACAAACTATGGCTACACCTTC.

This clonotype was counted ten times or more. V is TRBV4-3 and J is TRBJ1-1; D not resolved. Germline V gene sequence: CDR1 LGHNA, CDR2 YSLEER. CDR3 length equals 13 residues. Trimming stripped 0 bases from V and 14 bases from J, with 16 bases between. CDR3 in amino acids: CASSQDLGEPSFF. The CDR3 DNA reads as TGCGCCAGCAGCCAAGATTTAGGAGAACCGTCCTTCTTT.